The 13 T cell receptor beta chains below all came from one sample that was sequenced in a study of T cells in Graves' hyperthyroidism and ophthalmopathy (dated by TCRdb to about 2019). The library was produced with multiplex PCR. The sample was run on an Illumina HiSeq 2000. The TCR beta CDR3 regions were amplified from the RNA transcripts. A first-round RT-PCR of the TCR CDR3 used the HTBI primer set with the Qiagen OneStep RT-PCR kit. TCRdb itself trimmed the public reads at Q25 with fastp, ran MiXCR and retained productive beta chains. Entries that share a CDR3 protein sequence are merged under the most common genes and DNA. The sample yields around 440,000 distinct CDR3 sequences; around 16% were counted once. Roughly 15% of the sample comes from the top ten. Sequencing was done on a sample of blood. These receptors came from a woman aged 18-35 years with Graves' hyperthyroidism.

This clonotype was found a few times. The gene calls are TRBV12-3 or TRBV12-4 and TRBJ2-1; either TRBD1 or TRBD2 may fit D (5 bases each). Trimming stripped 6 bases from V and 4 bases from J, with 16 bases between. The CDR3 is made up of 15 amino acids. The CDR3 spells CASSSPGGGYNEQFF. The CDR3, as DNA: TGTGCCAGCAGCTCCCCAGGTGGGGGTTACAATGAGCAGTTCTTC.

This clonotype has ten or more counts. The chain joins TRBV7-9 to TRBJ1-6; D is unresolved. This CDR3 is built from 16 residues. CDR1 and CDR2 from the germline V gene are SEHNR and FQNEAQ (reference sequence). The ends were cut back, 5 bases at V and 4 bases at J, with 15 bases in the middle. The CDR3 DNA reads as TGTGCCAGCAGCCCGTCAAATCCGGAGTATAATTCACCCCTCCACTTT. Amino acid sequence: CASSPSNPEYNSPLHF.

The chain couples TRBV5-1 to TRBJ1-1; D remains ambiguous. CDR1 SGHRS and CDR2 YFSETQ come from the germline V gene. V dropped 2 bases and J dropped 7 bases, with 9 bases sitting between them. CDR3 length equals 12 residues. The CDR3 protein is CASSLSEGEAFF. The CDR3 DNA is TGCGCCAGCAGCTTATCAGAAGGTGAAGCTTTCTTT.

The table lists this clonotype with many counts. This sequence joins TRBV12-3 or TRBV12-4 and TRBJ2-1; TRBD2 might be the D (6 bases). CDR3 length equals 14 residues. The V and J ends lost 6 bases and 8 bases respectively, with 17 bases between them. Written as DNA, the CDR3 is TGTGCCAGCAGAGCGGGCCAGTCGAGGGATGAGCAGTTCTTC. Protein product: CASRAGQSRDEQFF.

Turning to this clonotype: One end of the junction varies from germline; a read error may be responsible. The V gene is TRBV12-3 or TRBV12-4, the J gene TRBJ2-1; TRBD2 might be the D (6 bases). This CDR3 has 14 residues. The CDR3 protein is CASSLARERNERFF. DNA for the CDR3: TGTGCCAGCAGTTTAGCGCGGGAAAGGAATGAGCGGTTCTTC.

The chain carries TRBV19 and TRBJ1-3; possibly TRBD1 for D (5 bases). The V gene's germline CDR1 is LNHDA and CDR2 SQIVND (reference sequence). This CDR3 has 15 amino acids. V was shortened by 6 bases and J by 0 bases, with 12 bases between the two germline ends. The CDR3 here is CASSGTIDSGNTIYF. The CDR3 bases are TGTGCCAGTAGCGGGACGATAGACTCTGGAAACACCATATATTTT.

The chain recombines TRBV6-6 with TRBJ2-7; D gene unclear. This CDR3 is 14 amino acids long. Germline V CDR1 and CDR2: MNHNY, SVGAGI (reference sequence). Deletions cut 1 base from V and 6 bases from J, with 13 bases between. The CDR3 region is CASSYWDAPSEQYF. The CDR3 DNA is TGTGCCAGCAGTTACTGGGATGCCCCCTCCGAGCAGTACTTC.

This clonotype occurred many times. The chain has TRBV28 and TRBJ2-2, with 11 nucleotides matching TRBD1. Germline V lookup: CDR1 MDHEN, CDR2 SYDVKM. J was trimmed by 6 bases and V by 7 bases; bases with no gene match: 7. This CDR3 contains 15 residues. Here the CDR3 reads CASIAGQGVPGELFF. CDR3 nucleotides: TGTGCCAGCATCGCGGGACAGGGGGTGCCCGGGGAGCTGTTTTTT.

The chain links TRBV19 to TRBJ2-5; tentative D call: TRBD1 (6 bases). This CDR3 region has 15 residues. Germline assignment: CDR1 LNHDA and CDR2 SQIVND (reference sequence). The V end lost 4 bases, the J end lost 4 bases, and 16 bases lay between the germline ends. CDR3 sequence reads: CASSTGQSPGETQYF. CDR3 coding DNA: TGTGCCAGTAGTACCGGACAGTCCCCGGGAGAGACCCAGTACTTC.

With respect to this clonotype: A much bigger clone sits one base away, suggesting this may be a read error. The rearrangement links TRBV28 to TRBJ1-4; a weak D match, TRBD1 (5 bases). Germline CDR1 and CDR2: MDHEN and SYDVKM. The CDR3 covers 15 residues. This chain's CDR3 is CASSLRGKENEKPFF. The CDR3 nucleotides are TGTGCCAGCAGTTTACGGGGGAAAGAGAATGAAAAACCGTTTTTT.

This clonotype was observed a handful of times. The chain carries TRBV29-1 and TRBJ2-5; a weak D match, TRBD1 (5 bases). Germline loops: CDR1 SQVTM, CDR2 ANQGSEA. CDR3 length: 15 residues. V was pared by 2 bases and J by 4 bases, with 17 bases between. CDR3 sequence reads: CSVELSGWDLETQYF. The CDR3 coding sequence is TGCAGCGTTGAATTGTCAGGGTGGGATCTAGAGACCCAGTACTTC.

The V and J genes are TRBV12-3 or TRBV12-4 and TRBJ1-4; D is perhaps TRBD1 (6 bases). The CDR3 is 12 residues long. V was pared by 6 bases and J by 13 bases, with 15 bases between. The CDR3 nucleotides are TGTGCCAGCAGCATGGGACATAATTTACTGTTTTTT. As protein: CASSMGHNLLFF.

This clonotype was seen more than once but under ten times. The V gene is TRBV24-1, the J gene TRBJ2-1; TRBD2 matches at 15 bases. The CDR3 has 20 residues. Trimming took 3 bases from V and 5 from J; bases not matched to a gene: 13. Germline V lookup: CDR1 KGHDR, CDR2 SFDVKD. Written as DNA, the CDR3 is TGTGCCACCAGTGATATCGGACTAGCGGGAGGGCCTTCTAGGGACAATGAGCAGTTCTTC. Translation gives CATSDIGLAGGPSRDNEQFF.